This TCR beta chain originates from a study of blood T cell repertoires in COVID-19. Per the authors' pipeline: From reference gene primer amplification, estimates of nucleated cell counts were derived. Libraries were prepared by immunoSEQ multiplex PCR; TCRdb keeps only in-frame clonotypes and omits some of them. V and J calls and clone size are copied from that table; D and trimming were computed from the DNA. In the table there are about 180,000 clones, around 83% of which are singletons. CDR3 length equals 13 residues. Trimming shortened V by 5 bases and J by 4 bases, and 10 bases separated the two germline ends. CDR1 MDHEN and CDR2 SYDVKM come from the germline V gene.

Sequencing was carried out using peripheral blood. This receptor was identified in a woman aged 25 to 39 with active or convalescent COVID-19. The chain has TRBV28 and TRBJ2-3; D not resolved. CDR3: CASSPPTPDTQYF. CDR3 nucleotides: TGTGCCAGCAGTCCCCCGACTCCAGATACGCAGTATTTT.